The clone carrying this T cell receptor beta chain was detected ten times or more. The antigen is not known. These data come from a study of response to subunit inactivated influenza vaccine. Study-wide results and limits: The authors put forward the suggestion that each seasonal influenza vaccination may bring in only a limited number of new T cells.

Germline CDR1 and CDR2: SQVTM and ANQGSEA. CDR3 length: 13 amino acids. V lost 4 bases to trimming and J lost 1 base, with 5 bases between them. One entry per CDR3 protein, called by TCRdb with MiXCR from the RT-PCR reads. The sample contains 800,000 or so distinct CDR3 sequences, approximately 21% of which appear only once. The source material was PBMCs from blood, sampled more than 4 days after vaccination. The J gene is TRBJ2-6, the V gene TRBV29-1; D gene ambiguous. The receptor's source is a man between 45 and 60 years old who received an inactivated influenza vaccine. CDR3 amino acids: CSVAGSGANVLTF. Here the CDR3 DNA reads TGCAGCGTTGCCGGTTCTGGGGCCAACGTCCTGACTTTC.